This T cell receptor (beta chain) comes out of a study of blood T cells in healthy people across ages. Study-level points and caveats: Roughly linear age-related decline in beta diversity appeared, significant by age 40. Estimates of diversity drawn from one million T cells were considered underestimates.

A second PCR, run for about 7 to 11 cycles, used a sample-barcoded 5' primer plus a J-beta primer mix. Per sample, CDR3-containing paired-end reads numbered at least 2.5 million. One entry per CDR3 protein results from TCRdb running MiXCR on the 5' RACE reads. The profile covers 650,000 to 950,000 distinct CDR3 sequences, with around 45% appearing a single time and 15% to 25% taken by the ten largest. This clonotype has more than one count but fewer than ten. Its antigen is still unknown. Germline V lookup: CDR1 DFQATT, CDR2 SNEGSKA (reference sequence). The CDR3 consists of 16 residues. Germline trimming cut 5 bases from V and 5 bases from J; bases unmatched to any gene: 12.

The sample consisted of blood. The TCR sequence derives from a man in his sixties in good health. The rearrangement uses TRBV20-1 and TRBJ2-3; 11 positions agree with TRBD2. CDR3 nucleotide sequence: TGCAGTGCTGACCATGCTAGCGGGGGGCAGGTAGATACGCAGTATTTT. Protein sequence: CSADHASGGQVDTQYF.